This T cell receptor beta chain was sequenced in a study of T-cell memory formation after mild COVID-19. As for the study in general: In these data, TCR clusters were largely donor specific.

Each CDR3 protein is one row after TCRdb ran MiXCR on the 5' RACE reads. The sample lists about 340,000 distinct CDR3 sequences, under 15% occurring once. A word on this clonotype: Its matching antigen is unknown.

Study findings and constraints: The CD4+ clones that contracted clustered mainly within CM and EM, and the CD8+ clones concentrated in EMRA. The SARS-CoV-2 specificity of second-wave clones reaching peak at day 37 remained unverified.

Sequencing was carried out using PBMCs or a T cell subset sorted from them (not recorded which). This sequence originates from a man aged 18 to 29 who had mild COVID-19 (a few samples of this study predate the infection). Cell type and time point are not known.

The CDR3 here is CASSQGPLNEQFF. CDR3 in DNA: TGTGCCAGCAGCCAAGGACCCCTAAATGAGCAGTTCTTC. This rearrangement joins TRBV3-1 to TRBJ2-1; D ambiguous. Trimming cost V 1 base and J 7 bases, with 8 bases left between them. This CDR3 region has 13 residues. CDR1 is LGHDT, CDR2 YNNKEL, per germline (reference sequence).